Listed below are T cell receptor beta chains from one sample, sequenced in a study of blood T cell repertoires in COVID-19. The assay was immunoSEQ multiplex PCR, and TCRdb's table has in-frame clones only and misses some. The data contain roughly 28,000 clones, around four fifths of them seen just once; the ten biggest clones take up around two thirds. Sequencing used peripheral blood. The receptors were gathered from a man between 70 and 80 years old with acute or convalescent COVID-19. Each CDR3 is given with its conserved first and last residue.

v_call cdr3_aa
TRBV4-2 CASSQDSDPSRVETQYF
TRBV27 CASRSRQGNSLNTEAFF
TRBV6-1 CASSEIRTGAPNEKLFF
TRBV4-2 CASSQVDTSTDTQYF
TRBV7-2 CASRQGQVGDTQYF
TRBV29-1 CSVTGTSNDNEQFF
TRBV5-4 CASSLEAGPRDYGYTF
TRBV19 CASSRSLRSSYNSPLHF
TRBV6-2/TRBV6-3 CASSASRGPRANVLTF
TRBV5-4 CASSLVAATDTQYF
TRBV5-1 CASSPGLAGGLDTQYF
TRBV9 CASSITSGSYNEQFF
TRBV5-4 CASSPGLGNPNTEAFF
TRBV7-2 CASSSDRGLVETQYF
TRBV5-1 CASSDQTGVWTEAFF
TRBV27 CASSASSGDTEAFF
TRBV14 CASSPDGMIYTF
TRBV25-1 CASSAGQGDSPLHF
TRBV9 CASSPSGSLLMNTEAFF
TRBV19 CASTLGGVRELFF
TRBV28 CASSSTGLTNEKLFF
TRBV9 CASSVPSREGEQFF
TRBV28 CASSAYWSSYEQYF
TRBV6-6 CATAGSTDTQYF
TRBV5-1 CASSLQGREEQPQHF
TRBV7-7 CASSFSTGVDYEQYF
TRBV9 CASSSHTDTQYF
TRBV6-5 CASTALGRTEAFF
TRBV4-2 CASTSGLAGGILTSFTYNEQFF
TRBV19 CASSITTQGDTQYF
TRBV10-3 CAISERQGRAGELFF